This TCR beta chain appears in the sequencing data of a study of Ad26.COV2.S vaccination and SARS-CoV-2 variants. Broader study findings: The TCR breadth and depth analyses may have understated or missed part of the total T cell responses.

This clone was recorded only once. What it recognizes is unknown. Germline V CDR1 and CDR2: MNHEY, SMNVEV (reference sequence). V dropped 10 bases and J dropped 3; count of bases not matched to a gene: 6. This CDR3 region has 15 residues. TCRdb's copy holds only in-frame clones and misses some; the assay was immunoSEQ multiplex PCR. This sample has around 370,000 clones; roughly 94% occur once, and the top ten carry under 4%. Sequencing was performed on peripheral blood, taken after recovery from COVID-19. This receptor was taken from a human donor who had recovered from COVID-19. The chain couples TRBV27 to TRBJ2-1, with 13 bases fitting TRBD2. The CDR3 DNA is TGTGCCACCCAGGGACTAGCGGGACTCTACAATGAGCAGTTCTTC. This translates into CATQGLAGLYNEQFF.